This TCR beta chain originates from a study of cytomegalovirus exposure and HLA in healthy donors. 13 Jbeta primers and 60 Vbeta primers were used for the PCR. TCRdb's copy holds only in-frame clones and misses some; the assay was immunoSEQ multiplex PCR. The repertoire holds tens of thousands of clones, approximately 80% seen once, with roughly 30% in the top ten. V gave up 5 bases and J gave up 3 bases, with 21 bases separating them. The CDR3 totals 17 residues. This receptor was taken from a man aged 50 to 60 in good health and CMV-seropositive. The sample consisted of PBMCs. The chain joins TRBV5-3 to TRBJ1-5, with unresolved D. TRBV5-3 is flagged as an ORF with uncertain function. The CDR3 DNA reads as TGTGCCAGAAGTTTTTTTTGGCTTAGCGGACCCAATCAGCCCCAGCATTTT. It translates to CARSFFWLSGPNQPQHF.